Listed below are T cell receptor beta chains from one sample, sequenced in a study of identical twins. From the 5' RACE reads, TCRdb called clonotypes with MiXCR, one entry per CDR3 protein. The sample consists of 1.5 million to 2 million distinct CDR3 sequences, more than 30% of them appearing once. Sample: cord blood. These receptor sequences come from a newborn girl in good health. The CDR3 runs from the conserved cysteine through the conserved F or W. The D gene is left open where the match is weak. Expanded clones are given a class, and other clones once, few, many or no size at all.

CDR3aa,CDR3nt,j_gene,d_gene,abundance,v_gene,len
CASSPRDAQTYEQYF,TGTGCCAGCTCACCTAGGGACGCACAAACCTACGAGCAGTACTTC,TRBJ2-7,NA,NA,TRBV18,15
CASSQGNRVYGHTF,TGTGCCAGCAGCCAAGGGAACAGGGTCTATGGCCACACCTTC,TRBJ1-2,NA,NA,TRBV4-2,14
CSVNSYNEQFF,TGCAGCGTTAACAGCTACAATGAGCAGTTCTTC,TRBJ2-1,NA,many,TRBV29-1,11
CASSYELAPGLAAPGGTQYF,TGTGCCAGCAGTTACGAACTTGCACCGGGACTAGCGGCTCCGGGTGGGACCCAGTACTTC,TRBJ2-5,TRBD2,NA,TRBV6-5,20
CSARVRASYGYTF,TGCAGTGCTAGAGTCAGGGCTTCCTATGGCTACACCTTC,TRBJ1-2,NA,few,TRBV20-1,13
CASSAFGTYEQYF,TGTGCCAGCAGTGCATTTGGGACCTACGAGCAGTACTTC,TRBJ2-7,NA,NA,TRBV25-1,13
CASRKTYEQYF,TGTGCCAGCAGGAAGACCTACGAGCAGTACTTC,TRBJ2-7,NA,few,TRBV25-1,11
CASSVLGASNQPQHF,TGTGCCAGCAGTGTGTTGGGGGCCAGCAATCAGCCCCAGCATTTT,TRBJ1-5,NA,NA,TRBV6-1,15
CASRGTGAEAFF,TGTGCCAGCAGGGGAACAGGGGCTGAAGCTTTCTTT,TRBJ1-1,TRBD1,few,TRBV6-4,12
CASSLTPGTGEGYTF,TGCGCCAGCAGTCTAACGCCCGGGACAGGGGAAGGCTACACCTTC,TRBJ1-2,TRBD1,many,TRBV5-1,15
CAGGLTPNYGYTF,TGTGCCGGCGGTTTGACGCCTAACTATGGCTACACCTTC,TRBJ1-2,NA,NA,TRBV30,13
CASSLSRFYNSPLHF,TGTGCCAGCAGTTTATCCCGATTCTATAATTCACCCCTCCACTTT,TRBJ1-6,NA,NA,TRBV27,15
CASREWADNSPLHF,TGTGCCAGCAGGGAGTGGGCGGATAATTCACCCCTCCACTTT,TRBJ1-6,NA,few,TRBV28,14
CASSVGGGTYNEQFF,TGTGCCAGCAGCGTCGGGGGGGGAACCTACAATGAGCAGTTCTTC,TRBJ2-1,TRBD2,many,TRBV9,15
CASSSRTSGGPSFF,TGTGCCAGCAGCTCACGGACTAGCGGGGGCCCGTCGTTCTTC,TRBJ2-1,TRBD2,few,TRBV7-2,14
CSVGTGEWTDTQYF,TGCAGCGTTGGGACAGGGGAGTGGACAGATACGCAGTATTTT,TRBJ2-3,TRBD1,many,TRBV29-1,14
CASSSRGALHNEQFF,TGTGCCAGCAGCTCCCGGGGGGCCCTTCACAATGAGCAGTTCTTC,TRBJ2-1,NA,NA,TRBV3-1,15
CASGWEGLRTGELFF,TGTGCTAGTGGTTGGGAGGGCCTCAGGACCGGGGAGCTGTTTTTT,TRBJ2-2,TRBD2,NA,TRBV12-5,15
CASSLRAANEQFF,TGTGCCAGCAGCCTTCGAGCGGCGAATGAGCAGTTCTTC,TRBJ2-1,NA,few,TRBV7-9,13
CASRGVVELFF,TGTGCCAGCAGGGGGGTCGTGGAGCTGTTTTTT,TRBJ2-2,NA,NA,TRBV2,11
CASSFKRGARSGEQFF,TGTGCCAGCAGTTTCAAGCGGGGGGCCCGTTCCGGTGAGCAGTTCTTC,TRBJ2-1,TRBD2,few,TRBV12-3/TRBV12-4,16
CSVERRTRLVSSTDTQYF,TGCAGCGTTGAAAGGCGCACGAGACTAGTTTCTAGCACAGATACGCAGTATTTT,TRBJ2-3,NA,NA,TRBV29-1,18
CASSFTSGTAYEQYF,TGTGCCAGCAGCTTTACTAGCGGGACCGCCTACGAGCAGTACTTC,TRBJ2-7,TRBD2,NA,TRBV7-2,15
CAIRPGTDQPQHF,TGTGCCATCAGGCCCGGGACAGATCAGCCCCAGCATTTT,TRBJ1-5,TRBD1,NA,TRBV10-3,13
CSGTDRPTYEQYF,TGCAGTGGGACGGACAGGCCAACCTACGAGCAGTACTTC,TRBJ2-7,TRBD1,NA,TRBV20-1,13
CAISETSRGNSPLHF,TGTGCCATCAGTGAGACGTCCCGGGGAAATTCACCCCTCCACTTT,TRBJ1-6,NA,few,TRBV10-3,15
CASILTGFSYEQYF,TGTGCCAGCATTTTGACAGGTTTCTCCTACGAGCAGTACTTC,TRBJ2-7,NA,NA,TRBV2,14
CASSQEIGEAFF,TGCGCCAGCAGCCAAGAAATTGGTGAGGCTTTCTTT,TRBJ1-1,NA,NA,TRBV4-1,12
CASSRFGTTASPETQYF,TGTGCCAGCAGTCGTTTCGGGACGACAGCCTCCCCGGAGACCCAGTACTTC,TRBJ2-5,NA,NA,TRBV7-2,17
CASSPQGTGGNEQFF,TGTGCCAGCAGCCCTCAAGGGACAGGGGGCAATGAGCAGTTCTTC,TRBJ2-1,TRBD1,few,TRBV4-2,15
CASSQEGTSRFHEQFF,TGTGCCAGCAGCCAAGAGGGGACGTCAAGATTCCATGAGCAGTTCTTC,TRBJ2-1,NA,NA,TRBV4-2,16
CASSCSGGADTQYF,TGTGCCAGCAGCTGCTCGGGAGGGGCGGATACGCAGTATTTT,TRBJ2-3,TRBD2,few,TRBV3-1,14
CASSQEAAGANTGELFF,TGCGCCAGCAGCCAAGAAGCAGCGGGGGCTAACACCGGGGAGCTGTTTTTT,TRBJ2-2,TRBD2,NA,TRBV4-1,17
CASSQDLAGEDTQYF,TGTGCCAGCAGCCAAGATCTAGCGGGAGAAGATACGCAGTATTTT,TRBJ2-3,TRBD2,few,TRBV4-2,15
CASSKLGQGKETQYF,TGTGCCAGCAGTAAACTGGGACAGGGGAAAGAGACCCAGTACTTC,TRBJ2-5,TRBD1,NA,TRBV6-2/TRBV6-3,15
CASTPFGRGAKNIQYF,TGTGCCAGCACCCCATTCGGCAGGGGGGCCAAAAACATTCAGTACTTC,TRBJ2-4,TRBD1,NA,TRBV12-3/TRBV12-4,16
CASRLVGETQYF,TGTGCCAGCCGACTAGTAGGAGAGACCCAGTACTTC,TRBJ2-5,NA,few,TRBV2,12
CASSLPPHSSYNEQFF,TGCGCCAGCAGCTTGCCCCCCCACAGCTCCTACAATGAGCAGTTCTTC,TRBJ2-1,NA,NA,TRBV5-1,16
CSARRSAGGNYGYTF,TGCAGTGCTAGGCGGTCGGCAGGGGGTAACTATGGCTACACCTTC,TRBJ1-2,TRBD1,NA,TRBV20-1,15
CSVHRGQETQYF,TGCAGCGTGCACAGGGGGCAAGAGACCCAGTACTTC,TRBJ2-5,TRBD1,many,TRBV29-1,12
CASSLAGQGIGYEQYF,TGCGCCAGCAGCTTGGCCGGACAGGGGATAGGCTACGAGCAGTACTTC,TRBJ2-7,TRBD1,NA,TRBV5-1,16
CASSLTRIYEQFF,TGTGCCAGCAGTCTGACTAGAATCTATGAGCAGTTCTTC,TRBJ2-1,NA,few,TRBV12-3/TRBV12-4,13
CASSQAIGEGYTF,TGCGCCAGCAGCCAAGCGATAGGGGAGGGCTACACCTTC,TRBJ1-2,NA,few,TRBV4-1,13
CSAREDRDQPQHF,TGCAGTGCTAGGGAGGACAGGGATCAGCCCCAGCATTTT,TRBJ1-5,TRBD1,NA,TRBV20-1,13
CASRPTGIGTEAFF,TGTGCCAGCAGACCGACAGGGATCGGGACTGAAGCTTTCTTT,TRBJ1-1,TRBD1,few,TRBV27,14
CASRTSGNGGELFF,TGCGCCAGCAGAACTAGCGGGAACGGCGGGGAGCTGTTTTTT,TRBJ2-2,TRBD2,NA,TRBV5-1,14
CASSLGVLRDTDTQYF,TGCGCCAGCAGCTTGGGGGTACTCCGCGACACAGATACGCAGTATTTT,TRBJ2-3,NA,NA,TRBV5-1,16
CASTPRGMDQPQHF,TGTGCCAGCACCCCCAGGGGGATGGATCAGCCCCAGCATTTT,TRBJ1-5,TRBD1,NA,TRBV2,14
CASSQTGVSLMSSTDTQYF,TGCGCCAGCAGCCAAACGGGAGTCTCATTAATGTCGAGCACAGATACGCAGTATTTT,TRBJ2-3,NA,NA,TRBV4-1,19
CASSLGQGTQPQHF,TGTGCCAGCAGCTTGGGACAGGGGACCCAGCCCCAGCATTTT,TRBJ1-5,TRBD1,NA,TRBV7-2,14
CASTTGVLTHYNEQFF,TGTGCCAGCACGACTGGGGTTTTGACCCACTACAATGAGCAGTTCTTC,TRBJ2-1,NA,NA,TRBV6-1,16
CASSLETGREYGYTF,TGTGCCAGCAGCTTAGAGACAGGGAGGGAATATGGCTACACCTTC,TRBJ1-2,TRBD1,many,TRBV11-2,15
CSEKGSWTSAYEQYF,TGCAGTGAGAAGGGTAGTTGGACTAGCGCCTACGAGCAGTACTTC,TRBJ2-7,TRBD2,NA,TRBV20-1,15
CASSYWRKPQHF,TGTGCCAGCAGTTACTGGCGGAAGCCCCAGCATTTT,TRBJ1-5,NA,NA,TRBV6-6,12
CSARDPRAGLHTEAFF,TGCAGTGCTAGAGACCCCCGGGCAGGGTTGCACACTGAAGCTTTCTTT,TRBJ1-1,NA,NA,TRBV20-1,16
CSARDLAGGSYKQYF,TGCAGTGCTAGAGATTTAGCGGGGGGCTCCTACAAGCAGTACTTC,TRBJ2-7,TRBD2,NA,TRBV20-1,15
CASGQDLQGTGMNTEAFF,TGTGCCAGCGGCCAAGATCTGCAGGGAACGGGTATGAACACTGAAGCTTTCTTT,TRBJ1-1,NA,NA,TRBV4-2,18